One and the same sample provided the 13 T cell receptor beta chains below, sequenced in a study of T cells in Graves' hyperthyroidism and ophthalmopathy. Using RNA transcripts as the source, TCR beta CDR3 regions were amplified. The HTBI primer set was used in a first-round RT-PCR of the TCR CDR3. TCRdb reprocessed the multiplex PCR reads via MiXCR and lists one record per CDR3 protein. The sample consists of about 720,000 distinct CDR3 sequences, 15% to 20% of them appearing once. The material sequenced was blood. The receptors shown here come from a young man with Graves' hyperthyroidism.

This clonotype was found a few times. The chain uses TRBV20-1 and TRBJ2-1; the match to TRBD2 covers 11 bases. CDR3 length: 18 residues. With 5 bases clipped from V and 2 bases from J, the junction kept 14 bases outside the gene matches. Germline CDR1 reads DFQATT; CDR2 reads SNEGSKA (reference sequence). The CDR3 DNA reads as TGCAGTGCTGGCCGAACCCCGATTAGCGGGAGGGCCTACAATGAGCAGTTCTTC. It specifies CSAGRTPISGRAYNEQFF.

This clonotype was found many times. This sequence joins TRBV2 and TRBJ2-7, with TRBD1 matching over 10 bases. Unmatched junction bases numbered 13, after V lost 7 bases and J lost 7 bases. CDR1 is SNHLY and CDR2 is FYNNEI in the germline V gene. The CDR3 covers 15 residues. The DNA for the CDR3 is TGTGCCAGCATTCTTTCGGGACAGGGGCAGCGGGAGCAGTACTTC. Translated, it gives CASILSGQGQREQYF. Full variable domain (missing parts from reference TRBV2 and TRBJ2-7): EPEVTQTPSHQVTQMGQEVILRCVPISNHLYFYWYRQILGQKVEFLVSFYNNEISEKSEIFDDQFSVERPDGSNFTLKIRSTKLEDSAMYFCASILSGQGQREQYFGPGTRLTVT.

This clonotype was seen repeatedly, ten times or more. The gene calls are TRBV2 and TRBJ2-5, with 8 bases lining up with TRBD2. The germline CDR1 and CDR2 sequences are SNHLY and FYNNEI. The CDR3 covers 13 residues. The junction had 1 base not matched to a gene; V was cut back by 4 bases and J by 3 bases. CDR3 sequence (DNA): TGTGCCAGCAGTGCAGCGGGAGAAGAGACCCAGTACTTC. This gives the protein CASSAAGEETQYF.

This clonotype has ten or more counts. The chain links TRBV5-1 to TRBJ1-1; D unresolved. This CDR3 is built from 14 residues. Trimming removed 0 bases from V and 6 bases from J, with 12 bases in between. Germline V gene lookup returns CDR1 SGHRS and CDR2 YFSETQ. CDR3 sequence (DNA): TGCGCCAGCAGCTTGGGCTTCAGGCAGGCTGAAGCTTTCTTT. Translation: CASSLGFRQAEAFF.

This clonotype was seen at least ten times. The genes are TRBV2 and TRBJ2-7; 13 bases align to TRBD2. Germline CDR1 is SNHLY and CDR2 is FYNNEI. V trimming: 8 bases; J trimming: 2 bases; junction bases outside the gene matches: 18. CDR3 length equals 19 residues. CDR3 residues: CASHPPGLAGRSETYEQYF. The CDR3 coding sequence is TGTGCCAGCCACCCACCGGGACTAGCGGGGCGGTCGGAGACCTACGAGCAGTACTTC.

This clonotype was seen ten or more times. CDR3 protein: CASSLDTGTSDEQYF. As DNA, the CDR3 is TGTGCCAGCAGCTTAGACACCGGGACTAGCGACGAGCAGTACTTC. The chain recombines TRBV11-3 with TRBJ2-7, with 10 bases identical to TRBD2. The V segment lost 0 bases and the J segment 5 bases; nucleotides outside the gene matches: 4. Germline loops: CDR1 SGHNT, CDR2 YENEEA. The CDR3 has 15 amino acids.

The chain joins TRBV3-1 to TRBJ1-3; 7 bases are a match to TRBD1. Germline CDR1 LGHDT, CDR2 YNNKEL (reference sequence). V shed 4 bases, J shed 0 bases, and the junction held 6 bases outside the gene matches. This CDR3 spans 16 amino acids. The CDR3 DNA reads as TGTGCCAGCAGCCTCGGACAGGCCTTCTCTGGAAACACCATATATTTT. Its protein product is CASSLGQAFSGNTIYF.

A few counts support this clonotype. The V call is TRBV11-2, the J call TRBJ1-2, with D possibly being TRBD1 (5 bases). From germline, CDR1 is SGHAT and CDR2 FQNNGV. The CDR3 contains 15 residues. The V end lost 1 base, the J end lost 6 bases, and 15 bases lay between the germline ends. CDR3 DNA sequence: TGTGCCAGCAGCTTAGTTCTAGAACAGGTCGATGGCTACACCTTC. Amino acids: CASSLVLEQVDGYTF. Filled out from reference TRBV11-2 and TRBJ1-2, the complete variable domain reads EAGVAQSPRYKIIEKRQSVAFWCNPISGHATLYWYQQILGQGPKLLIQFQNNGVVDDSQLPKDRFSAERLKGVDSTLKIQPAKLEDSAVYLCASSLVLEQVDGYTFGSGTRLTVV.

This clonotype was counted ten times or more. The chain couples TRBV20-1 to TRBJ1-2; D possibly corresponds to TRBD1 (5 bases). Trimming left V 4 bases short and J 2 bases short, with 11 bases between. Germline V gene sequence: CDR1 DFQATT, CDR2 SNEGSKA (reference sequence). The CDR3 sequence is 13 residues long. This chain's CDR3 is CSANPGSNYGYTF. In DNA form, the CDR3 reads TGCAGTGCTAACCCAGGGTCGAACTATGGCTACACCTTC.

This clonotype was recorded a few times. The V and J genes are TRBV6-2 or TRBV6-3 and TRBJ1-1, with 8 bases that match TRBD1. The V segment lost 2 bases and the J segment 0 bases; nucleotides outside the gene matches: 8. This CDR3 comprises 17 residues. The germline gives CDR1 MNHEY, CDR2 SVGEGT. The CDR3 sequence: CASSYTTGVDMNTEAFF. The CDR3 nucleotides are TGTGCCAGCAGTTACACGACAGGGGTCGACATGAACACTGAAGCTTTCTTT.

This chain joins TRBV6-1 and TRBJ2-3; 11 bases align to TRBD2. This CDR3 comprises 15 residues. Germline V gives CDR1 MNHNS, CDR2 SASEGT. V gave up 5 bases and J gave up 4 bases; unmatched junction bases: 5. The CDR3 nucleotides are TGTGCCAGCAGTTCACTAGCGGGAGCGGCAGATACGCAGTATTTT. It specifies CASSSLAGAADTQYF.

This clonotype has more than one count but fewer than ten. The CDR3 sequence is CASSVGGHTEAFF. The CDR3, as DNA: TGTGCCAGCAGCGTAGGAGGTCACACTGAAGCTTTCTTT. This chain uses TRBV9 with TRBJ1-1; D is uncertain. Germline V gives CDR1 SGDLS, CDR2 YYNGEE. Trimming took off 0 bases at V and 3 bases at J, with 6 bases between the two ends. The CDR3 spans 13 residues. Full variable domain (remainder filled in from reference TRBV9 and TRBJ1-1): DSGVTQTPKHLITATGQRVTLRCSPRSGDLSVYWYQQSLDQGLQFLIQYYNGEERAKGNILERFSAQQFPDLHSELNLSSLELGDSALYFCASSVGGHTEAFFGQGTRLTVV.

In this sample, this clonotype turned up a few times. This CDR3 reads CASSVVKGMNTEAFF. The CDR3 nucleotides are TGTGCCAGCAGCGTAGTAAAGGGTATGAACACTGAAGCTTTCTTT. The chain is built from TRBV9 and TRBJ1-1; D ambiguous. V lost 0 bases and J lost 0, with 9 bases in between. In germline, CDR1 is SGDLS, CDR2 YYNGEE. This CDR3 has 15 residues.